This TCR beta chain was captured by sequencing in a study of cytomegalovirus exposure and HLA in healthy donors. The primer mix had 60 Vbeta and 13 Jbeta primers. TCRdb's copy holds only in-frame clones and misses some; the assay was immunoSEQ multiplex PCR. The repertoire consists of some 190,000 clones, with around 75% occurring once and the leading ten covering about 3.1%. The CDR3 is 13 residues long. Germline CDR1 and CDR2: SGHNT and YYREEE (reference sequence). V lost 4 bases to trimming and J lost 7 bases, with 12 bases between them. This chain uses TRBV5-4 with TRBJ1-5, with a possible D match to TRBD1 (6 bases). Source material: PBMCs. The clonotype comes from a woman in her thirties in good health and CMV-seropositive. This CDR3 reads CASSLDRLQPQHF. The CDR3 DNA reads TGTGCCAGCAGCCTCGACAGGCTACAGCCCCAGCATTTT. The whole variable domain, filled in from reference TRBV5-4 and TRBJ1-5, reads ETGVTQSPTHLIKTRGQQVTLRCSSQSGHNTVSWYQQALGQGPQFIFQYYREEENGRGNFPPRFSGLQFPNYSSELNVNALELDDSALYLCASSLDRLQPQHFGDGTRLSIL.